A selection of T cell receptor beta chains follows, all from one sample in a study of shared clonotypes between healthy human individuals. TCRdb keeps only in-frame clones here, not all; method: immunoSEQ multiplex PCR. The sample lists a few million clones, about nine tenths seen once, with approximately 0.4% in the top ten. Specimen: naive CD4+ T cells from PBMCs. Receptors originate from a man between 18 and 29 years old in good health. Some clones in this sample may be carry-over from other donors' samples. CDR3s include the opening cysteine and the closing phenylalanine or tryptophan. Each record gives: clone size, V gene, D gene, J gene, CDR3 DNA, CDR3 protein. D genes are given only for firm matches. The size of a clone is reported for some rows only, either as once, few or many, or as a class for expanded clones.

NA	TRBV27	NA	TRBJ2-1	TGTGCCAGCAGCAGGGTCCGGGACAATGAGCAGTTCTTC	CASSRVRDNEQFF
NA	TRBV11-3	TRBD1	TRBJ2-3	TGTGCCAGCAGCGGACAGGGGGCCACAGATACGCAGTATTTT	CASSGQGATDTQYF
NA	TRBV13	TRBD1	TRBJ2-7	TGTGCCAGCAGCCGACCCTTCCGGGACAGGGCGCGGGAGCAGTACTTC	CASSRPFRDRAREQYF
NA	TRBV19	TRBD1	TRBJ1-2	TGTGCCAGTAGTAGGTCGGACAGGGGATCGGTCACTGGCTACACCTTC	CASSRSDRGSVTGYTF
NA	TRBV4-2	NA	TRBJ2-7	TGTGCCAGCAGCCGAACTCACATGTACGAGCAGTACTTC	CASSRTHMYEQYF
NA	TRBV28	NA	TRBJ2-1	TGTGCCAGCACCCGGAACAATGAGCAGTTCTTC	CASTRNNEQFF
NA	TRBV27	TRBD1	TRBJ1-5	TGTGCCAGCAGTCGACAGGGGGGAAGCAATCAGCCCCAGCATTTT	CASSRQGGSNQPQHF
NA	TRBV7-3	TRBD2	TRBJ2-5	TGTGCCAGCAGCCCTGGAACTAGCGGGAGGACAGAGACCCAGTACTTC	CASSPGTSGRTETQYF
NA	TRBV4-2	TRBD2	TRBJ2-2	TGTGCCAGCAGCCAAGGAGCGGGAGTCCGATCTACCGGGGAGCTGTTTTTT	CASSQGAGVRSTGELFF
NA	TRBV9	TRBD1	TRBJ1-3	TGTGCCAGCAGCGGCCCCGGGACAGGGGACGCGGGCTCTGGAAACACCATATATTTT	CASSGPGTGDAGSGNTIYF
NA	TRBV18	NA	TRBJ1-3	TGTGCCAGCTCACCAACGACAGGACACTCTGGAAACACCATATATTTT	CASSPTTGHSGNTIYF
few	TRBV9	NA	TRBJ1-2	TGTGCCAGCAGCGTAGGTGCAGGGTGGGATGGCTACACCTTC	CASSVGAGWDGYTF
NA	TRBV5-1	NA	TRBJ2-5	TGCGCCAGCAGTCCAGGACAGGGAGGGGAGACCCAGTACTTC	CASSPGQGGETQYF
NA	TRBV6-5	TRBD2	TRBJ2-7	TGTGCCAGCACTCGGCGGGAGGGGGCCTCAGGCGAGCAGTACTTC	CASTRREGASGEQYF
NA	TRBV29-1	NA	TRBJ2-3	TGCAGCGTAGGTAGCGCAAGCACAGATACGCAGTATTTT	CSVGSASTDTQYF
NA	TRBV10-1	TRBD1	TRBJ2-7	TGCGCCAGCAGTAGAAGGGGGCCCGACGAGCAGTACTTC	CASSRRGPDEQYF
NA	TRBV5-1	TRBD1	TRBJ2-7	TGCGCCAGCAGCCGTACCGGGACAGTAAACTACGAGCAGTACTTC	CASSRTGTVNYEQYF
once	TRBV10-3	TRBD1	TRBJ1-3	TGTGCCATCAAGATAGACAGGGTTAGAAACACCATATATTTT	CAIKIDRVRNTIYF
NA	TRBV7-8	NA	TRBJ1-1	TGTGCCAGCAGCTTTGGGACGGCGAACACTGAAGCTTTCTTT	CASSFGTANTEAFF
NA	TRBV18	TRBD1	TRBJ1-1	TGTGCCAGCTCACCAGGGACAGGGCTGAACACTGAAGCTTTCTTT	CASSPGTGLNTEAFF
NA	TRBV19	NA	TRBJ1-2	TGTGCCAGTAGTATTACCGGGCCCGGCTACACCTTC	CASSITGPGYTF
NA	TRBV14	NA	TRBJ2-4	TGTGCCAGCAGCCAAGCTCTTTCGGCAGACAAAAACATTCAGTACTTC	CASSQALSADKNIQYF
NA	TRBV7-9	NA	TRBJ1-2	TGTGCCAGCAGCTTAAAGTTTTTCGGGGGTCGGGGCTACACCTTC	CASSLKFFGGRGYTF
NA	TRBV6-5	NA	TRBJ2-2	NA	CASSSSGELFF
once	TRBV28	NA	TRBJ2-3	TGTGCCAGCAGTAATGGGGACCGACGAATCACAGATACGCAGTATTTT	CASSNGDRRITDTQYF
few	TRBV27	NA	TRBJ1-1	TGTGCCAGCAGTTGGCTCGCGGGCACTGAAGCTTTCTTT	CASSWLAGTEAFF
NA	TRBV6-6	NA	TRBJ2-3	TGTGCCAGCAGCCGGGGCTCGAACTCAGATACGCAGTATTTT	CASSRGSNSDTQYF
NA	TRBV28	NA	TRBJ1-2	TGTGCCAGCAGAGATGCAGGGACCTATGGCTACACCTTC	CASRDAGTYGYTF
NA	TRBV28	TRBD1	TRBJ2-7	TGTGCCAGCAGTTTAGGACAGGTCGAGCAGTACTTC	CASSLGQVEQYF
NA	TRBV5-8	NA	TRBJ1-4	TGTGCCAGCAGCTTGGTGGGAAGGGCCGGGGAAAAACTGTTTTTT	CASSLVGRAGEKLFF
NA	TRBV7-3	TRBD2	TRBJ2-1	TGTGCCAGCAGCCTGACTAGCGTGGTAAATGAGCAGTTCTTC	CASSLTSVVNEQFF
once	TRBV7-3	NA	TRBJ2-7	TGTGCCAGCAGCCCCCAGCCGGACCCCGTTTACGAGCAGTACTTC	CASSPQPDPVYEQYF
NA	TRBV11-3	TRBD2	TRBJ2-3	TGTGCCAGCAGCCGCAGCGGGATGGATACGCAGTATTTT	CASSRSGMDTQYF
NA	TRBV6-1	NA	TRBJ2-4	TGTGCCAGCAGGGAGGGGCCCATTCAGTACTTC	CASREGPIQYF
NA	TRBV18	NA	TRBJ2-7	TGTGCCAGCTCACCGGGGACCTACTACGAGCAGTACTTC	CASSPGTYYEQYF
NA	TRBV27	TRBD1	TRBJ1-5	TGTGCCAGCAGTTTAATGGGACAGGGTGGGCCCCAGCATTTT	CASSLMGQGGPQHF
NA	TRBV5-4	NA	TRBJ2-2	TGTGCCAGCAGCTTGCCCCCAGGGTCCACCGGGGAGCTGTTTTTT	CASSLPPGSTGELFF
NA	TRBV25-1	NA	TRBJ1-1	TGTGCCAGCAGTGATCCTCAGGGAGGGGGCACTGAAGCTTTCTTT	CASSDPQGGGTEAFF
NA	TRBV10-2	NA	TRBJ2-2	TGCGCCAGCAGTGACAGGATCACCGGGGAGCTGTTTTTT	CASSDRITGELFF
NA	TRBV5-1	NA	TRBJ1-2	TGCGCCAGCAGCTTGACAAATGAAGGATATGGCTACACCTTC	CASSLTNEGYGYTF
few	TRBV5-1	NA	TRBJ2-7	TGCGCCAGCAGCGGGCGGACAGACACACCTTTCGAGCAGTACTTC	CASSGRTDTPFEQYF
NA	TRBV6-6	NA	TRBJ1-5	TGTGCCAGCAGTTACTACGCCCTATCGAATCAGCCCCAGCATTTT	CASSYYALSNQPQHF
NA	TRBV7-2	TRBD1	TRBJ1-4	TGTGCCAGCAGCCCGCCGGGACAGGGGATCCCCGCAACTAATGAAAAACTGTTTTTT	CASSPPGQGIPATNEKLFF
NA	TRBV27	TRBD1	TRBJ2-7	TGTGCCAGCGCGACAGGGTGGAGTGAGCAGTACTTC	CASATGWSEQYF
NA	TRBV4-1	NA	TRBJ1-5	TGCGCCAGCAGCCAAGGGGGGCGCAATCAGCCCCAGCATTTT	CASSQGGRNQPQHF
NA	TRBV9	NA	TRBJ1-5	TGTGCCAGCAGCGTAGGGCAGGGCGGTCAGCCCCAGCATTTT	CASSVGQGGQPQHF
once	TRBV19	NA	TRBJ2-7	TGTGCCAGTAGTGTCACCTCCGGGGGAGAGCAGTACTTC	CASSVTSGGEQYF
NA	TRBV30	NA	TRBJ2-3	TGTGCCTGGAGTCTTCTTCCGCCTGGGACAGATACGCAGTATTTT	CAWSLLPPGTDTQYF
NA	TRBV5-4	NA	TRBJ2-4	TGTGCCAGCAGCTCGGACCGCCAGGGGATTCAGTACTTC	CASSSDRQGIQYF
NA	TRBV28	TRBD1	TRBJ1-1	TGTGCCACATCAAGGCCGGGACAGGCGGCTTTCTTT	CATSRPGQAAFF
NA	TRBV6-6	NA	TRBJ1-3	TGTGCCAGCAGTACGACAGGACAGACCTCTGGAAACACCATATATTTT	CASSTTGQTSGNTIYF
NA	TRBV11-2	NA	TRBJ2-7	TGTGCCAGCAGCTTATCCAGGGGCGAGCAGTACTTC	CASSLSRGEQYF
NA	TRBV2	TRBD1	TRBJ2-7	TGTGCCAGCAGCAAGGACAGGGGGTGGTACGAGCAGTACTTC	CASSKDRGWYEQYF
NA	TRBV10-3	NA	TRBJ2-5	TGTGCCATCAGTGACAGGGGAATAGGAGAGACCCAGTACTTC	CAISDRGIGETQYF
NA	TRBV4-3	NA	TRBJ2-7	TGCGCCAGCAGCCAAGATAGGTCTCCGGGGGCGTCGGTAGCGGGTCGTTACGAGCAGTACTTC	CASSQDRSPGASVAGRYEQYF